The 29 T cell receptor beta chains below were found in one sample sequenced in a study of identifying expanded T cells in peripheral blood. Clones were read by immunoSEQ multiplex PCR, and TCRdb kept only the in-frame ones, dropping some. The table shows 100,000 or so clones, with about 83% occurring only once. The sample comprised blood. These TCRs come from a person aged 18-70 years in good health.

The rearrangement uses TRBV5-5 and TRBJ1-2; D is unclear. The CDR3 has 16 amino acids. Germline CDR1 reads SGHKS; CDR2 reads YYEKEE (reference sequence). V was clipped by 4 bases and J by 0 bases, with 16 bases between them. The CDR3 reads CASSRRYDGPNYGYTF. Here the CDR3 DNA reads TGTGCCAGCAGCCGGCGGTATGATGGGCCTAACTATGGCTACACCTTC.

The gene calls are TRBV7-8 and TRBJ2-1, with 9 bases identical to TRBD2. In germline, CDR1 is SGHVS, CDR2 FQNEAQ. The CDR3 totals 15 residues. With 5 bases clipped from V and 4 bases from J, the junction kept 6 bases outside the gene matches. The CDR3 sequence: CASSPGTSPYNEQFF. CDR3 DNA: TGTGCCAGCAGCCCCGGGACTAGCCCATACAATGAGCAGTTCTTC.

The J gene is TRBJ2-7, the V gene TRBV5-6, with 8 bases fitting TRBD1. This CDR3 is built from 14 residues. With V trimmed by 4 bases and J by 2 bases, 5 bases remained unmatched. Germline V CDR1 and CDR2: SGHDT, YYEEEE. Here the CDR3 DNA reads TGTGCCAGCAGCCCGACAGGGGCCGCCTACGAGCAGTACTTC. Its protein is CASSPTGAAYEQYF.

The genes are TRBV29-1 and TRBJ2-3, with 7 bases aligning to TRBD1. The CDR3 is 13 amino acids. Germline trimming cut 2 bases from V and 4 bases from J; bases unmatched to any gene: 3. Germline V gene lookup returns CDR1 SQVTM and CDR2 ANQGSEA. CDR3 sequence reads: CSVERQGADTQYF. In DNA, the CDR3 is TGCAGCGTTGAACGACAGGGAGCAGATACGCAGTATTTT.

The chain has TRBV7-2 and TRBJ1-6; D gene unclear. CDR3 size: 15 residues. Germline V CDR1 and CDR2: SGHTA, FQGNSA. The V end lost 5 bases, the J end lost 7 bases, and 15 bases lay between the germline ends. This chain's CDR3 is CASSQGYPYNSPLHF. CDR3 sequence (DNA): TGTGCCAGCAGCCAAGGGTACCCGTACAATTCACCCCTCCACTTT. The full variable domain, completed using reference TRBV7-2 and TRBJ1-6, is GAGVSQSPSNKVTEKGKDVELRCDPISGHTALYWYRQSLGQGLEFLIYFQGNSAPDKSGLPSDRFSAERTGGSVSTLTIQRTQQEDSAVYLCASSQGYPYNSPLHFGNGTRLTVT.

The genes are TRBV4-1 and TRBJ1-2; TRBD1 might be the D (6 bases). Germline V CDR1 and CDR2: MGHRA, YSYEKL. The CDR3 is made up of 15 amino acids. The V end lost 2 bases, the J end lost 4 bases, and 14 bases lay between the germline ends. The CDR3 DNA is TGCGCCAGCAGCCAACAAGACAGGACCTCCTATGGCTACACCTTC. Amino acid sequence: CASSQQDRTSYGYTF.

The chain recombines TRBV7-8 with TRBJ2-1; 8 nucleotides match TRBD2. V lost 5 bases and J lost 1; bases outside the gene matches: 4. The CDR3 is 15 residues long. Germline V gene lookup returns CDR1 SGHVS and CDR2 FQNEAQ. The CDR3 spells CASSLGGASYNEQFF. The CDR3 DNA reads as TGTGCCAGCAGCCTCGGGGGGGCTTCCTACAATGAGCAGTTCTTC.

A few counts support this clone. The chain couples TRBV9 to TRBJ1-1; 10 nucleotides agree with TRBD1. The CDR3 consists of 16 residues. The V segment lost 3 bases and the J segment 3 bases; nucleotides outside the gene matches: 8. Germline V gene sequence: CDR1 SGDLS, CDR2 YYNGEE. CDR3 DNA: TGTGCCAGCAGCGAGAGGGGCGGGACAGGGGACACTGAAGCTTTCTTT. Protein product: CASSERGGTGDTEAFF.

The chain is built from TRBV5-4 and TRBJ2-7, with a weak D call TRBD2 (5 bases). The ends were cut back, 2 bases at V and 7 bases at J, with 22 bases in the middle. This CDR3 has 16 amino acids. The germline V gene has CDR1 SGHNT and CDR2 YYREEE (reference sequence). CDR3 residues: CASSFSVGVSTGEQYF. CDR3 DNA: TGTGCCAGCAGCTTTAGCGTTGGTGTCTCAACGGGGGAGCAGTACTTC.

CDR3 in amino acids: CASSLGQGSDTQYF. The CDR3 DNA reads TGTGCCAGCAGCCTCGGACAGGGCTCGGATACGCAGTATTTT. The V call is TRBV7-7, the J call TRBJ2-3; 8 bases are shared with TRBD1. This CDR3 spans 14 amino acids. Losses at the gene ends were 5 bases for V and 6 bases for J; bases not matched to a gene: 7. Germline V gene lookup returns CDR1 SSHAT and CDR2 FNYEAQ (reference sequence).

The chain employs TRBV13 and TRBJ2-2; 11 nucleotides match TRBD2. The trim removed 3 bases at V and 6 bases at J, leaving 6 bases unmatched. CDR1 is PRHDT and CDR2 is FYEKMQ in the germline V gene (reference sequence). This CDR3 has 16 residues. The CDR3 sequence is CASSLASGGRPGELFF. DNA for the CDR3: TGTGCCAGCAGCTTGGCTAGCGGGGGGCGACCCGGGGAGCTGTTTTTT.

On this clone: The sample holds other DNA sequences that translate to the same CDR3. This chain joins TRBV18 and TRBJ1-1; possibly TRBD1 for D (5 bases). Trimming stripped 1 base from V and 5 bases from J, with 14 bases between. Germline CDR1 reads KGHSH; CDR2 reads LQKENI. The CDR3 is 15 amino acids. CDR3 region: CASSPLGGVDTEAFF. Written as DNA, the CDR3 is TGTGCCAGCTCACCACTAGGAGGGGTCGATACTGAAGCTTTCTTT.

V usage is TRBV4-2 and J usage is TRBJ1-4, with D possibly matching TRBD1 (6 bases). Germline V gene data show CDR1 as LGHNA and CDR2 as YNFKEQ. The CDR3 sequence is 17 residues long. The ends were cut back, 4 bases at V and 3 bases at J, with 18 bases in the middle. CDR3 amino acids: CASSRLGGRGSNEKLFF. CDR3 nucleotide sequence: TGTGCCAGCAGCCGCCTTGGGGGGCGCGGGTCTAATGAAAAACTGTTTTTT.

A single count supports this clone. The gene calls are TRBV30 and TRBJ2-1; tentatively, D is TRBD2 (6 bases). Trimming removed 3 bases at V and 4 bases at J, with 19 bases between. CDR1 is GTSNPN, CDR2 SVGIG, per germline (reference sequence). CDR3 length equals 16 residues. CDR3 in DNA: TGTGCCTGGAGCCCGAGGGAGGCGGGCGGATACAATGAGCAGTTCTTC. Its protein is CAWSPREAGGYNEQFF.

V usage is TRBV9 and J usage is TRBJ2-7, with TRBD1 as a possible D gene (5 bases). V lost 0 bases to trimming and J lost 5 bases, with 12 bases between them. In germline, CDR1 is SGDLS, CDR2 YYNGEE. This CDR3 is 14 amino acids long. The CDR3 DNA follows: TGTGCCAGCAGCGTAGGGAGCAGGGAAAACGAGCAGTACTTC. It yields the protein CASSVGSRENEQYF.

This clone has only one observation. The rearrangement joins TRBV7-2 to TRBJ2-1, with 11 positions matching TRBD2. The CDR3 extends over 15 amino acids. Germline V gene lookup returns CDR1 SGHTA and CDR2 FQGNSA. The trim removed 4 bases at V and 8 bases at J, leaving 7 bases unmatched. CDR3 DNA sequence: TGTGCCAGCAGCTATCGACTAGCGGGGAACGATGAGCAGTTCTTC. Its translation is CASSYRLAGNDEQFF.

This chain uses TRBV10-1 with TRBJ2-1; 10 bases align to TRBD2. V lost 6 bases and J lost 4; bases outside the gene matches: 9. This CDR3 has 16 amino acids. CDR1 is WNHNN and CDR2 is SYGVQD in the germline V gene (reference sequence). CDR3 nucleotides: TGCGCCAGCAGCGCGGGTAGCGGGGGGACGTACAATGAGCAGTTCTTC. Its translation is CASSAGSGGTYNEQFF.

V usage is TRBV11-2 and J usage is TRBJ2-5, with 8 bases fitting TRBD2. This CDR3 is 16 amino acids long. The germline V gene has CDR1 SGHAT and CDR2 FQNNGV. The V and J ends lost 3 bases and 2 bases, in that order; junction bases with no gene match: 8. The CDR3 here is CASSFGAGGRQETQYF. The CDR3 bases are TGTGCCAGCAGCTTCGGGGCGGGGGGACGGCAAGAGACCCAGTACTTC.

The V gene is TRBV30, the J gene TRBJ1-3; D not resolved. Trimming cost V 4 bases and J 2 bases, with 3 bases left between them. From germline, CDR1 is GTSNPN and CDR2 SVGIG (reference sequence). CDR3 length: 11 residues. The CDR3 DNA reads as TGTGCCTGGACGGCTGGAAACACCATATATTTT. Amino acid sequence: CAWTAGNTIYF. The full variable domain, in which reference TRBV30 and TRBJ1-3 provide the parts outside the CDR3, is SQTIHQWPATLVQPVGSPLSLECTVEGTSNPNLYWYRQAAGRGLQLLFYSVGIGQISSEVPQNLSASRPQDRQFILSSKKLLLSDSGFYLCAWTAGNTIYFGEGSWLTVV.

The chain joins TRBV21-1 to TRBJ2-7. TRBV21-1 is given as a pseudogene. The CDR3 has 17 amino acids. This CDR3 reads CASSRGAAAGREDEQYF. The CDR3 DNA follows: TGTGCCAGCAGCAGGGGGGCGGCGGCCGGGCGTGAGGACGAGCAGTACTTC.

The V call is TRBV4-3, the J call TRBJ1-5, with D hard to call. CDR1 is LGHNA, CDR2 YSLEER, per germline. The CDR3 runs to 15 residues. With 0 bases removed from V and 7 bases from J, the gap between germline ends came to 13 bases. DNA of the CDR3: TGCGCCAGCAGCCAAGAAGTGGCGGAGGGACAGCCCCAGCATTTT. It yields the protein CASSQEVAEGQPQHF.

This clone has just a few counts. J is TRBJ2-3 and V is TRBV4-2, with D perhaps assigned TRBD1 or TRBD2 (5 bases each). V was pared by 4 bases and J by 0 bases, with 11 bases between. This CDR3 is 15 amino acids long. CDR1 LGHNA and CDR2 YNFKEQ come from the germline V gene. The DNA for the CDR3 is TGTGCCAGCAGCCCGGGACCCGTTAGCACAGATACGCAGTATTTT. It is translated as CASSPGPVSTDTQYF.

As concerns this clone: The DNA is omitted, as the CDR3 cannot be located on it reliably, and the CDR3 follows TCRdb's listing. The chain has TRBV4-1 and TRBJ2-2. Ends included, the CDR3 has 14 residues. The germline V gene has CDR1 MGHRA and CDR2 YSYEKL. The CDR3 loop reads CASSLSGPDGELFF.

The CDR3 region is CAISVDRGREVGPYGYTF. Here the CDR3 DNA reads TGTGCCATCAGTGTAGACAGGGGGCGCGAGGTTGGGCCCTATGGCTACACCTTC. V is TRBV10-3 and J is TRBJ1-2; 10 bases are shared with TRBD1. Looked up from germline, CDR1 is ENHRY and CDR2 is SYGVKD. V lost 4 bases to trimming and J lost 4 bases; unmatched junction nucleotides: 15. The CDR3 extends over 18 amino acids.

CDR3: CASTPWGGDQPQHF. The DNA for the CDR3 is TGTGCCAGCACCCCTTGGGGCGGCGATCAGCCCCAGCATTTT. This sequence joins TRBV2 and TRBJ1-5; D may be TRBD1 (5 bases). The CDR3 length is 14 residues. CDR1 and CDR2 from the germline V gene are SNHLY and FYNNEI. Trimming took 7 bases from V and 5 from J, leaving 15 bases between them.

The chain couples TRBV10-3 to TRBJ1-1; a weak D match, TRBD1 (5 bases). Germline V gene data show CDR1 as ENHRY and CDR2 as SYGVKD. CDR3 length: 13 amino acids. V lost 4 bases and J 1 base, leaving 7 bases between the germline ends. The CDR3 DNA reads as TGTGCCATCAGTGGGACACCGAACACTGAAGCTTTCTTT. Its protein is CAISGTPNTEAFF.

V usage is TRBV19 and J usage is TRBJ2-2; perhaps D is TRBD1 or TRBD2 (5 bases each). The length of the CDR3 is 19 residues. From germline, CDR1 is LNHDA and CDR2 SQIVND (reference sequence). V was clipped by 4 bases and J by 4 bases, with 25 bases between them. Written as DNA, the CDR3 is TGTGCCAGTAGTAATGACAAACTGGGGGTAGGGGCCCTCACCGGGGAGCTGTTTTTT. Protein sequence: CASSNDKLGVGALTGELFF.

The chain links TRBV29-1 to TRBJ1-4; 9 positions match TRBD1. Germline CDR1 reads SQVTM; CDR2 reads ANQGSEA. The CDR3 loop spans 13 amino acids. The J segment lost 9 bases and the V segment lost 6 bases, leaving 8 bases of the junction unmatched. The CDR3 nucleotides are TGCAGCGTCGAGGGACAGGGAGTGCAAAAACTGTTTTTT. Its translation is CSVEGQGVQKLFF.

V usage is TRBV7-2 and J usage is TRBJ2-7, with D possibly called TRBD1 or TRBD2 (5 bases each). Germline V gene lookup returns CDR1 SGHTA and CDR2 FQGNSA. The V gene lost 8 bases and the J gene lost 1 base, with 27 bases spanning the gap. The CDR3 contains 18 residues. The CDR3 DNA reads as TGTGCCAGCGGATCCGGGGCGGGTTTAAAGGGCAAATCCTACGAGCAGTACTTC. This codes for CASGSGAGLKGKSYEQYF.